These 11 T cell receptor beta chains originate from one sample sequenced in a study of cytomegalovirus exposure and HLA in healthy donors. Researchers ran the PCR with 60 Vbeta and 13 Jbeta primers. Data came from immunoSEQ multiplex PCR; TCRdb stores just in-frame clones and leaves some out. This sample has approximately 140,000 clones, with 78% found just once. Material for sequencing was PBMCs. These TCRs come from a male donor in good health and CMV-seronegative.

The genes are TRBV15 and TRBJ2-5; 7 nucleotides agree with TRBD2. This CDR3 has 16 amino acids. The V and J ends lost 5 bases and 2 bases, in that order; junction bases with no gene match: 11. Germline values: CDR1 LNHNV, CDR2 YYDKDF (reference sequence). This CDR3 is CATSLGLTSVQETQYF. CDR3 bases: TGTGCCACCAGCCTGGGACTTACTAGCGTGCAAGAGACCCAGTACTTC.

The sample holds a few counts of this clone. The chain uses TRBV27 and TRBJ1-1; D may be TRBD1 (6 bases). The V and J ends lost 4 bases and 3 bases respectively, with 15 bases between them. The CDR3 length is 15 residues. CDR1 is MNHEY and CDR2 is SMNVEV in the germline V gene (reference sequence). The CDR3 nucleotides are TGTGCCAGCAGTTGGGGACAAGAAGGAGACACTGAAGCTTTCTTT. Translated: CASSWGQEGDTEAFF.

This chain joins TRBV30 and TRBJ1-1; a weak D match, TRBD1 (6 bases). In germline, CDR1 is GTSNPN, CDR2 SVGIG (reference sequence). With 1 base removed from V and 5 bases from J, the gap between germline ends came to 17 bases. This CDR3 is 15 amino acids long. The CDR3 DNA is TGTGCCTGGAGTGCCCCCCCAGGGGCTGGTACTGAAGCTTTCTTT. Protein product: CAWSAPPGAGTEAFF.

Only a few counts were recorded for this clone. This chain links TRBV7-2 with TRBJ2-1; tentative D call: TRBD1 (5 bases). The germline V gene encodes CDR1 SGHTA and CDR2 FQGNSA. CDR3 length: 14 residues. V lost 1 base and J 9 bases, leaving 13 bases between the germline ends. CDR3: CASSLDSLGLEQFF. CDR3 nucleotide sequence: TGTGCCAGCAGCTTAGACTCGTTGGGGCTTGAGCAGTTCTTC. The full variable domain, its missing parts supplied by reference TRBV7-2 and TRBJ2-1, is GAGVSQSPSNKVTEKGKDVELRCDPISGHTALYWYRQSLGQGLEFLIYFQGNSAPDKSGLPSDRFSAERTGGSVSTLTIQRTQQEDSAVYLCASSLDSLGLEQFFGPGTRLTVL.

The chain links TRBV5-4 to TRBJ2-2; possibly TRBD2 for D (5 bases). Germline V gives CDR1 SGHNT, CDR2 YYREEE (reference sequence). The CDR3 contains 13 residues. Trimming took 2 bases from V and 5 from J, leaving 7 bases between them. The CDR3 DNA is TGTGCCAGCAGCTTTACGGGAACCGGGGAGCTGTTTTTT. Protein: CASSFTGTGELFF.

This chain links TRBV19 with TRBJ1-1; no definite D call. Germline V gene lookup returns CDR1 LNHDA and CDR2 SQIVND (reference sequence). The CDR3 is 14 residues long. Trimming took off 6 bases at V and 0 bases at J, with 11 bases between the two ends. The CDR3, as DNA: TGTGCCAGTAGCAAAACTTTGATGAACACTGAAGCTTTCTTT. Its translation: CASSKTLMNTEAFF.

The chain is built from TRBV5-6 and TRBJ1-1; 7 bases match TRBD1. Germline V CDR1 and CDR2: SGHDT, YYEEEE. The junction had 11 bases not matched to a gene; V was cut back by 3 bases and J by 0 bases. CDR3 length: 17 amino acids. The CDR3 here is CASSWNHGDSMNTEAFF. CDR3 sequence (DNA): TGTGCCAGCAGCTGGAACCACGGGGACAGCATGAACACTGAAGCTTTCTTT.

This clone was counted a single time. The rearrangement joins TRBV12-5 to TRBJ2-7; D gene ambiguous. The germline gives CDR1 LGHNT, CDR2 FRNRAP. The CDR3 contains 16 residues. Trimming stripped 4 bases from V and 3 bases from J, with 19 bases between. The chain's CDR3 is CASGYSASLLLYEQYF. In DNA form, the CDR3 reads TGTGCTAGTGGTTACTCCGCGTCCCTCCTCCTCTACGAGCAGTACTTC.

CDR3 loop: CASTTGGGGYTF. CDR3 nucleotides: TGTGCCAGCACTACAGGGGGCGGTGGCTACACCTTC. The chain employs TRBV27 and TRBJ1-2; 9 bases agree with TRBD1. V lost 7 bases, J lost 7 bases, and 4 bases stayed unmatched. CDR1 is MNHEY and CDR2 is SMNVEV in the germline V gene (reference sequence). CDR3 length equals 12 residues.

This sequence joins TRBV18 and TRBJ1-1, with D perhaps matching TRBD1 (5 bases). Germline values: CDR1 KGHSH, CDR2 LQKENI. This CDR3 is 12 amino acids long. Trimming shortened V by 3 bases and J by 7 bases, and 9 bases separated the two germline ends. CDR3 sequence reads: CASSPGRLEAFF. The CDR3 nucleotides read TGTGCCAGCTCACCGGGGCGTCTTGAAGCTTTCTTT. The variable domain in full, completed from reference TRBV18 and TRBJ1-1, reads NAGVMQNPRHLVRRRGQEARLRCSPMKGHSHVYWYRQLPEEGLKFMVYLQKENIIDESGMPKERFSAEFPKEGPSILRIQQVVRGDSAAYFCASSPGRLEAFFGQGTRLTVV.

This sequence joins TRBV19 and TRBJ1-2; 11 bases agree with TRBD1. V shed 9 bases, J shed 8 bases, and the junction held 5 bases outside the gene matches. CDR3 length equals 12 residues. Germline lookup yields CDR1 LNHDA and CDR2 SQIVND (reference sequence). CDR3 amino acids: CASRTGGWGYTF. The CDR3 bases are TGTGCCAGCAGGACAGGGGGCTGGGGCTACACCTTC. Variable domain in full (rest from reference TRBV19 and TRBJ1-2): DGGITQSPKYLFRKEGQNVTLSCEQNLNHDAMYWYRQDPGQGLRLIYYSQIVNDFQKGDIAEGYSVSREKKESFPLTVTSAQKNPTAFYLCASRTGGWGYTFGSGTRLTVV.